A selection of T cell receptor beta chains follows, all from one sample in a study of blood T cell repertoires in COVID-19. This table comes from immunoSEQ multiplex PCR, and its TCRdb copy is limited to in-frame clones, with some not included. This table holds around 250,000 clones, roughly 88% found once. The sample was peripheral blood. All receptors derive from a man aged 25-45 years who had recovered from COVID-19. CDR3s include the opening cysteine and the closing phenylalanine or tryptophan. A D gene is named only where the DNA matches it firmly. Clone size appears in some rows only: once, few, many, or a class for an expanded clone.

v_call	d_call	clone_size	j_call	cdr3_aa	cdr3_nt
TRBV6-6	TRBD1	NA	TRBJ1-2	CASSQQGINYGYTF	TGTGCCAGCAGTCAACAGGGGATCAACTATGGCTACACCTTC
TRBV6-5	NA	NA	TRBJ2-3	CASSYGGPVNTQYF	TGTGCCAGCAGTTATGGAGGCCCGGTGAATACGCAGTATTTT
TRBV29-1	NA	NA	TRBJ1-3	CSVDLGASGNTIYF	TGCAGCGTTGATTTAGGGGCATCAGGAAACACCATATATTTT
TRBV18	TRBD2	NA	TRBJ2-1	CASLGRESSYNEQFF	TGTGCCAGCCTAGGGAGGGAGAGCTCCTACAATGAGCAGTTCTTC
TRBV5-1	TRBD1	NA	TRBJ2-7	CASSLGQGTEQYF	TGCGCCAGCAGCTTGGGACAGGGGACCGAGCAGTACTTC
TRBV10-3	TRBD2	NA	TRBJ2-1	CAIRTSGGHNEQFF	TGTGCCATACGAACTAGCGGGGGGCACAATGAGCAGTTCTTC
TRBV9	TRBD2	NA	TRBJ2-5	CASSVLRGESETQYF	TGTGCCAGCAGCGTGTTGCGGGGGGAGTCGGAGACCCAGTACTTC
TRBV6-5	TRBD1	NA	TRBJ1-1	CASSSGTGAVTEAFF	TGTGCCAGCAGTTCCGGGACAGGGGCGGTCACTGAAGCTTTCTTT
TRBV6-2/TRBV6-3	NA	NA	TRBJ1-2	CASSPDREYGYTF	TGTGCCAGCAGCCCCGACAGAGAATATGGCTACACCTTC
TRBV29-1	NA	NA	TRBJ1-5	CSVRQPDQPQHF	TGCAGCGTTAGACAACCCGATCAGCCCCAGCATTTT
TRBV4-1	NA	NA	TRBJ1-5	CASNQDGGVYSNQPQHF	TGCGCCAGCAACCAAGACGGCGGGGTCTATAGCAATCAGCCCCAGCATTTT
TRBV5-1	NA	NA	TRBJ1-2	CASSVGQSSIYGYTF	TGCGCCAGCAGCGTAGGACAGTCCTCTATCTATGGCTACACCTTC
TRBV6-5	NA	NA	TRBJ2-7	CASSSGREPYF	TGTGCCAGCAGTTCCGGACGGGAGCCGTACTTC
TRBV15	TRBD1	NA	TRBJ2-2	CATGTGNTGELFF	TGTGCCACCGGGACAGGGAACACCGGGGAGCTGTTTTTT
TRBV5-4	NA	few	TRBJ1-1	CASSLGGRGNTEAFF	TGTGCCAGCAGCTTGGGGGGGCGCGGGAACACTGAAGCTTTCTTT
TRBV6-2/TRBV6-3	NA	once	TRBJ2-7	CASSYFSTSPYEQYF	TGTGCCAGCAGTTACTTTTCGACAAGCCCCTACGAGCAGTACTTC
TRBV7-6	NA	NA	TRBJ2-5	CASSSPVGAEGTQYF	TGTGCCAGCAGCTCCCCTGTGGGGGCTGAGGGGACCCAGTACTTC
TRBV10-2	TRBD1	few	TRBJ2-7	CASSVQGANEQYF	TGCGCCAGCAGTGTACAGGGGGCGAACGAGCAGTACTTC
TRBV10-1	NA	NA	TRBJ1-2	CASSEGPGVNYGYTF	TGCGCCAGCAGTGAAGGCCCAGGGGTTAACTATGGCTACACCTTC
TRBV9	TRBD2	NA	TRBJ2-1	CASSVVSTSGGAGDLFF	TGTGCCAGCAGCGTAGTGTCGACTAGCGGGGGGGCCGGTGATCTGTTCTTC
TRBV19	TRBD1	NA	TRBJ1-1	CASSPGTGGVYTEAFF	TGTGCCAGTAGTCCCGGAACAGGGGGGGTGTACACTGAAGCTTTCTTT
TRBV6-2/TRBV6-3	TRBD1	NA	TRBJ2-7	CASSDRGGYEQYF	TGTGCCAGCAGCGACAGGGGAGGTTACGAGCAGTACTTC
TRBV5-1	TRBD2	NA	TRBJ2-5	CASTTGTSRRETQYF	TGCGCCAGCACCACCGGGACTAGCAGGAGAGAGACCCAGTACTTC